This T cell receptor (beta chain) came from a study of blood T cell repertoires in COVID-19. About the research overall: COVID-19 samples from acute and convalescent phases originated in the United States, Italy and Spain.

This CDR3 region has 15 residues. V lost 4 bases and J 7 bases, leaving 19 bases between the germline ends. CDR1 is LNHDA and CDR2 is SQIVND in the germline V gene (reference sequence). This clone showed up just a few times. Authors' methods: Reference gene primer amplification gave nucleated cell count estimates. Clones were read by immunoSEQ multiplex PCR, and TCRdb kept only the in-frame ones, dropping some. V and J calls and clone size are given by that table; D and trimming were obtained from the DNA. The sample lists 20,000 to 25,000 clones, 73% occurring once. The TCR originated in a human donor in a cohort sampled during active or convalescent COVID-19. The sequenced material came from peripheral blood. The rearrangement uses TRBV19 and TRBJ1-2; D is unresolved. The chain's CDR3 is CASSNPFVGHAGYTF. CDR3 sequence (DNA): TGTGCCAGTAGTAACCCTTTTGTGGGCCACGCTGGCTACACCTTC.